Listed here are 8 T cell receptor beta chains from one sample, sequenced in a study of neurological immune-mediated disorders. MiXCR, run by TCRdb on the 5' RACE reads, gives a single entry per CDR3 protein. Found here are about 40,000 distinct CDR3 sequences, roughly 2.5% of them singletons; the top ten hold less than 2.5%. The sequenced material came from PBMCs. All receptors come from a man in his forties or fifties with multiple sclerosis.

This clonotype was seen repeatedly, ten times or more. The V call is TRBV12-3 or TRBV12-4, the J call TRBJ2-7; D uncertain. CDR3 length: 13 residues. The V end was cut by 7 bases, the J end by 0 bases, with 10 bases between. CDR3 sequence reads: CASIGNNSYEQYF. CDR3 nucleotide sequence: TGTGCCAGCATAGGGAACAACTCCTACGAGCAGTACTTC.

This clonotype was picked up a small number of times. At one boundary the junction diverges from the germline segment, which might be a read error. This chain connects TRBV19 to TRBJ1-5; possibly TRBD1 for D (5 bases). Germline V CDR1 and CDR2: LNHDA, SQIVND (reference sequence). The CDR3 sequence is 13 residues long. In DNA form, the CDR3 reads TGTGCCAGTAGTATCGGGGGAAATCAGCCCCAGAATTTT. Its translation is CASSIGGNQPQNF. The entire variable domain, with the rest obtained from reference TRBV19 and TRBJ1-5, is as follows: DGGITQSPKYLFRKEGQNVTLSCEQNLNHDAMYWYRQDPGQGLRLIYYSQIVNDFQKGDIAEGYSVSREKKESFPLTVTSAQKNPTAFYLCASSIGGNQPQNFGDGTRLSIL.

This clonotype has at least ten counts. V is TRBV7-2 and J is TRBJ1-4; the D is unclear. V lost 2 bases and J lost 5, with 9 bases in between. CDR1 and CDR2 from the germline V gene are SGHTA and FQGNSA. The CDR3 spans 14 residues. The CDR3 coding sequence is TGTGCCAGCAGCTTACATGTGGGGAATGAAAAACTGTTTTTT. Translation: CASSLHVGNEKLFF.

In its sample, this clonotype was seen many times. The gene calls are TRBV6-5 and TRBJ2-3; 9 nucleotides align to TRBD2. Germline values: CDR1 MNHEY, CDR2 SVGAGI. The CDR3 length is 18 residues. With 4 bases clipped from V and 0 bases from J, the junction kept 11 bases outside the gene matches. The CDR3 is CASSSTGTSYASTDTQYF. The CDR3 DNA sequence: TGTGCCAGCAGTTCAACCGGGACTAGCTACGCTAGCACAGATACGCAGTATTTT.

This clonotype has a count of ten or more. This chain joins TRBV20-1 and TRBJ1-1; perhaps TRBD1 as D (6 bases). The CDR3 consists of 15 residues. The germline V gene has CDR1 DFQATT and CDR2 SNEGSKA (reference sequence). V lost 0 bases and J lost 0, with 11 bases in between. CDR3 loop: CSAREGANLNTEAFF. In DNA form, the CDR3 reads TGCAGTGCTAGAGAGGGGGCCAACCTGAACACTGAAGCTTTCTTT.

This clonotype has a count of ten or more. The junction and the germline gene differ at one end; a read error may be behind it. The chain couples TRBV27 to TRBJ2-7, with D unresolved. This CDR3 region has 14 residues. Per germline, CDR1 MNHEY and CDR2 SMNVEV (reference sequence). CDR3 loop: CTSSLKRRSYEQYF. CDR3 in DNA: TGCACCAGCAGTTTAAAGAGGCGTTCCTACGAGCAGTACTTC.

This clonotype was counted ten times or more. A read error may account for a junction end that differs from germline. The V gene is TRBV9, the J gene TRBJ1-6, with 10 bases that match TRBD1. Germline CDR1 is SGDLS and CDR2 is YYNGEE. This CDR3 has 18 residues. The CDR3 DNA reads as TGTGCCAGCAGCCCCTACCCCGGGACAGGGGTAGGCTATTCACCCCTCAACTTT. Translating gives CASSPYPGTGVGYSPLNF.

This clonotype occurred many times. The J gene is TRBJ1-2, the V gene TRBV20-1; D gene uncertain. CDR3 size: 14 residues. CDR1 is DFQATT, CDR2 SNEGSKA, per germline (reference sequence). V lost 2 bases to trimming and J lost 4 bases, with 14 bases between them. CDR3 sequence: CSARSDAHIYGYTF. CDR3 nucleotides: TGCAGTGCTAGATCGGACGCCCATATCTATGGCTACACCTTC.